This TCR beta chain appears in the sequencing data of a study of cytomegalovirus exposure and HLA in healthy donors. Germline loops: CDR1 MDHEN, CDR2 SYDVKM. This CDR3 spans 16 amino acids. Unmatched junction bases numbered 11, after V lost 8 bases and J lost 1 base. The PCR used 60 Vbeta and 13 Jbeta primers. The repertoire was sequenced with immunoSEQ multiplex PCR; TCRdb's copy has only in-frame clones and lacks some. The data show roughly 89,000 clones, 80% to 90% seen once. The sequenced material came from PBMCs. The gene calls are TRBV28 and TRBJ2-4, with 7 bases matching TRBD1. This TCR was recovered from a woman aged 25 to 39 in good health and CMV-seronegative. CDR3 nucleotide sequence: TGTGCCAGCTGGGGACAGCCTGGGGGTGCCAAAAACATTCAGTACTTC. Translated: CASWGQPGGAKNIQYF.